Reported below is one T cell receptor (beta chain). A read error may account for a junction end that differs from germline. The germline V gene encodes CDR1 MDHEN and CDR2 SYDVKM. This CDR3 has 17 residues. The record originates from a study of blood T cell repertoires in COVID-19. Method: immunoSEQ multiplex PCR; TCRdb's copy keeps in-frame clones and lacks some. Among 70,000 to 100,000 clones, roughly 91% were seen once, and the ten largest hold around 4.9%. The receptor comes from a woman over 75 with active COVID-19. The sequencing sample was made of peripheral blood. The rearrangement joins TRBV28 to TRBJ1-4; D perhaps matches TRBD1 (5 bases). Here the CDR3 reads CVSSPPLVGAGGEKLFF. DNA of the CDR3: TGTGTCAGCAGTCCGCCTCTGGTTGGGGCGGGGGGTGAAAAACTGTTTTTT. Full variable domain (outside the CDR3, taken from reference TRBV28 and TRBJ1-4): DVKVTQSSRYLVKRTGEKVFLECVQDMDHENMFWYRQDPGLGLRLIYFSYDVKMKEKGDIPEGYSVSREKKERFSLILESASTNQTSMYLCVSSPPLVGAGGEKLFFGSGTQLSVL.